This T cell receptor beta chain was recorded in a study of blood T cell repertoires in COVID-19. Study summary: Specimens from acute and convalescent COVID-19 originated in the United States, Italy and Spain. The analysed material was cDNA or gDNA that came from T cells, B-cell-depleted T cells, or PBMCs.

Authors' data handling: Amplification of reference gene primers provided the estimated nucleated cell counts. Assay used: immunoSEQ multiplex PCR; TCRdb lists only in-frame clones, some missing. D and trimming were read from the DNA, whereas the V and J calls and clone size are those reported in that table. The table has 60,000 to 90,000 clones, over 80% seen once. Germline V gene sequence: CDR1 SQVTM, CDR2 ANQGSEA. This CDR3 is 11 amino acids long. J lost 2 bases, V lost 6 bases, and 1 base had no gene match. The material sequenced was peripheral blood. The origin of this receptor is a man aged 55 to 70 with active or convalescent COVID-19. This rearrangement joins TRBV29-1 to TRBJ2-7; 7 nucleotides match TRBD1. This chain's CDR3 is CSVGTAYEQYF. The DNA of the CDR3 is TGCAGCGTCGGGACAGCCTACGAGCAGTACTTC.